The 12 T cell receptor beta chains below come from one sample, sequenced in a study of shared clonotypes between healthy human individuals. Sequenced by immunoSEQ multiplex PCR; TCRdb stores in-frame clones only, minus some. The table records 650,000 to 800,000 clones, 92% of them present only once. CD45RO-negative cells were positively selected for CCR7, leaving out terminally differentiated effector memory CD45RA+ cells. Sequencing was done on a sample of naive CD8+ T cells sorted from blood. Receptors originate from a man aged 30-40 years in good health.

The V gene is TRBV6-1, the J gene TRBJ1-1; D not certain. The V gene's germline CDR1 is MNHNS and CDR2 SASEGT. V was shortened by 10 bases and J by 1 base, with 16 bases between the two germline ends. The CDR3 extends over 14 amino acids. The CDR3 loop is CAIEHTETNTEAFF. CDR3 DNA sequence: TGTGCCATCGAACATACTGAGACGAACACTGAAGCTTTCTTT.

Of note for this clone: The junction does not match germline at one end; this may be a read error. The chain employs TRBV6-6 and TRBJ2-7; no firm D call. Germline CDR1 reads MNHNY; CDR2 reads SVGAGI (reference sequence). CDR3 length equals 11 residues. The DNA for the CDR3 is TGTGCCAGCAGATACTCCTACGAGCAGTACTTC. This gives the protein CASRYSYEQYF.

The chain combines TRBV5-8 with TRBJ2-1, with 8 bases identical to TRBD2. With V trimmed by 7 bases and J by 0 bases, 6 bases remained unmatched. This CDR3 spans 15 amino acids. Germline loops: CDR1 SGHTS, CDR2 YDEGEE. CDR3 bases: TGTGCCAGCCCGGGGGGGACGGGCTCCTACAATGAGCAGTTCTTC. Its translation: CASPGGTGSYNEQFF.

CDR3 protein: CASSVGGRGPYEQYF. In DNA form, the CDR3 reads TGTGCCAGCAGCGTAGGTGGCAGAGGCCCCTACGAGCAGTACTTC. The V call is TRBV9, the J call TRBJ2-7; D gene unclear. The CDR3 has 15 amino acids. V lost 0 bases to trimming and J lost 2 bases, with 12 bases between them. Germline CDR1 and CDR2: SGDLS and YYNGEE.

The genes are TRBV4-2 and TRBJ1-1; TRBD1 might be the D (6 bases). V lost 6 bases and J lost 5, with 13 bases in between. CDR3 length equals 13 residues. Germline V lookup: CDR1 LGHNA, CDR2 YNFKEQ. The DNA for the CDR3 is TGTGCCAGCAGACCCGAGGGGGGAACTGAAGCTTTCTTT. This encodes CASRPEGGTEAFF.

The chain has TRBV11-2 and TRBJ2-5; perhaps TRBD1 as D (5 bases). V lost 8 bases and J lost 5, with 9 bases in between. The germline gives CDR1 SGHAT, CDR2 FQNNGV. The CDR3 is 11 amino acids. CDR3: CASFYRETQYF. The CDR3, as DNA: TGTGCCAGCTTCTACAGGGAGACCCAGTACTTC.

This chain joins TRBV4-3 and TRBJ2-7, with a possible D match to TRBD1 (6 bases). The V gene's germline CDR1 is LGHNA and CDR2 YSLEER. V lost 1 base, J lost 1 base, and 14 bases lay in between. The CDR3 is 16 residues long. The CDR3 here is CASSQGPPDSSYEQYF. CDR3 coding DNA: TGCGCCAGCAGCCAAGGCCCCCCGGACAGTTCCTACGAGCAGTACTTC.

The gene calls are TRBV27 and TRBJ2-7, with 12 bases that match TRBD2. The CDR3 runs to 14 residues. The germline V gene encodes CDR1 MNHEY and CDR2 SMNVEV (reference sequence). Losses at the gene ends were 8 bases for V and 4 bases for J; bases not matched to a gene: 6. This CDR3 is CASARTSGKYEQYF. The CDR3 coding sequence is TGTGCCAGCGCCCGGACTAGCGGGAAATACGAGCAGTACTTC.

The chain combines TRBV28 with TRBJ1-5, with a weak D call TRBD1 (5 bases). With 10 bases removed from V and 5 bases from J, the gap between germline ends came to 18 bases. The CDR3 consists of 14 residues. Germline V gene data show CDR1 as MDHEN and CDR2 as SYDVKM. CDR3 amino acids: CATTGRDLDQPQHF. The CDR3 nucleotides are TGTGCCACCACCGGCAGGGATTTGGATCAGCCCCAGCATTTT.

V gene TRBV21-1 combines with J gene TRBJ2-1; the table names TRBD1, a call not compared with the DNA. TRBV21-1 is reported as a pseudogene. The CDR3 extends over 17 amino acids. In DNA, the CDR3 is TGTGCCAGCAGCGCCAAAGGGGGGACAGGGGGCCTTGGTGAGCAGTTCTTC. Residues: CASSAKGGTGGLGEQFF.

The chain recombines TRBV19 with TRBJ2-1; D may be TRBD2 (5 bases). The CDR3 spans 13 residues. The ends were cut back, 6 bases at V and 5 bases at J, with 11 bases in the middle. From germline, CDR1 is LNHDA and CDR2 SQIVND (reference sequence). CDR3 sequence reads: CASSPSYHNEQFF. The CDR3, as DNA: TGTGCCAGTAGCCCTAGCTATCACAATGAGCAGTTCTTC.

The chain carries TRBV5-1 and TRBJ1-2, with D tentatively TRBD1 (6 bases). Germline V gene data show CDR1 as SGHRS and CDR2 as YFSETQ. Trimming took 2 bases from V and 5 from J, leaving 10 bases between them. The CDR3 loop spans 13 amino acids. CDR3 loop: CASSFGRGYGYTF. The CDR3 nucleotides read TGCGCCAGCAGCTTTGGGAGGGGGTATGGCTACACCTTC.